This T cell receptor beta chain is from a study of human T cells and chemical hapten exposure. Across the study: All patients underwent weekly scalp dosing with diphenylcyclopropenone for the full roughly 24-week study. Mostly female patients had alopecia areata, totalis or universalis.

This clonotype was detected only a few times. Its antigen is still unknown. Notes on the study in general: TCRs at high frequency, those above 1 in 1000, did not change with DPC sensitization.

Time point noted: pre-sensitization, week 0. The treatment: therapeutic diphenylcyclopropenone sensitization with weekly scalp DPC. TCRdb re-derived calls from the RACE reads in MiXCR, one entry per CDR3 protein. Of more than 85,000 distinct CDR3 sequences in the sample, around 7.9% were seen once. The sequence derives from a man in his forties with alopecia areata. Some clones in this sample may be carry-over from other donors' samples. The sequenced sample was whole blood, obtained in connection with sensitization to the hapten diphenylcyclopropenone (DPC).

The DNA for the CDR3 is TGTGCCAGCTCCTCTTTCCAAGGACAGGAGGTCAGCACAGATACGCAGTATTTT. This codes for CASSSFQGQEVSTDTQYF. This chain joins TRBV28 and TRBJ2-3; 7 nucleotides agree with TRBD1. This CDR3 contains 18 residues. Germline V lookup: CDR1 MDHEN, CDR2 SYDVKM. The V segment lost 8 bases and the J segment 0 bases; nucleotides outside the gene matches: 17.